This T cell receptor beta chain was captured by sequencing in a study of T cell repertoires in cytomegalovirus infection. Background on the study: It was recently identified HLA-C-restricted and well-studied HLA-B-restricted CMV epitopes that the study used. Signatures in public TCR beta sequences pointed to both CMV infection and matching HLA type. Study outcomes and limitations: Summed frequency of shared TCR beta families picked out CMV carriers who also had the relevant HLA.

From germline, CDR1 is LGHDT and CDR2 YNNKEL (reference sequence). With 4 bases removed from V and 7 bases from J, the gap between germline ends came to 10 bases. The CDR3 sequence is 12 residues long. TCRdb re-called the reads with MiXCR, one entry per CDR3 protein. The sample carries some 99,000 distinct CDR3 sequences, about 30% recorded once. This clonotype was seen only a few times. Its antigen is unknown. The sequence came from a human donor in good health (CMV status not recorded). Some clones in this sample may be carry-over from other donors' samples. This material consisted of CD8+ T cells from cultured PBMCs, taken from culture after CMV antigen stimulation. The rearrangement links TRBV3-1 to TRBJ1-1, with D tentatively TRBD1 (6 bases). CDR3 protein: CASSPRGGEAFF. CDR3 DNA: TGTGCCAGCAGCCCTCGAGGGGGTGAAGCTTTCTTT.